This T cell receptor beta chain was retrieved from a study of T-cell memory formation after mild COVID-19. Study-level information: Each donor largely had its own TCR clusters.

This clonotype has just a few counts. Its specificity is unknown. Findings and caveats of the study: Clones that contracted from day 15 to 85 had balanced CD4/CD8; later expanders were CD4+ biased. Contracting CD4+ clones sat mainly in CM and EM; CD8+ in EMRA.

Researchers used 5'RACE with constant-segment primers to make TCR alpha and TCR beta cDNA libraries that carry sample barcodes and UMIs. Each CDR3 protein gets one entry after TCRdb re-called the 5' RACE reads with MiXCR. The sample has about 150,000 distinct CDR3 sequences, under 15% seen once. CDR1 is MNHEY, CDR2 SVGAGI, per germline. Trimming pared 7 bases from V and 0 bases from J, leaving 11 bases between. The length of the CDR3 is 14 residues. J is TRBJ2-3 and V is TRBV6-5; either TRBD1 or TRBD2 may supply D (6 bases each). The sequencing sample was made of PBMCs or a T cell subset sorted from them (not recorded which). The sequence was collected from a man between 18 and 29 years old who had mild COVID-19 (a few samples of this study predate the infection). Cell type and time point are not known. CDR3 in DNA: TGTGCCAGCACTAGAGGGGGGAGCACAGATACGCAGTATTTT. Translation gives CASTRGGSTDTQYF.